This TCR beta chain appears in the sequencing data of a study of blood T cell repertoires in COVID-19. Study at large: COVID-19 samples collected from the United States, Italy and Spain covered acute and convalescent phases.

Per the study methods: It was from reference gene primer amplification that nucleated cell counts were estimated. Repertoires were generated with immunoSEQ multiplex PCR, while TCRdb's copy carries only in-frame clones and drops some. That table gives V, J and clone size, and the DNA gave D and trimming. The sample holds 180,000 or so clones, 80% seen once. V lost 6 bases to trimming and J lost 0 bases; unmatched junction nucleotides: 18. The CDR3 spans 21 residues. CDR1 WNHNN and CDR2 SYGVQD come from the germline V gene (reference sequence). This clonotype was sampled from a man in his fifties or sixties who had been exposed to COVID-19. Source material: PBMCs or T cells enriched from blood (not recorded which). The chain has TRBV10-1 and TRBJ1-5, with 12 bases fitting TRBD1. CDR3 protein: CASRVTGTGGFHPHSNQPQHF. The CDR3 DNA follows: TGCGCCAGCAGGGTTACCGGGACAGGGGGCTTCCACCCCCATAGCAATCAGCCCCAGCATTTT.